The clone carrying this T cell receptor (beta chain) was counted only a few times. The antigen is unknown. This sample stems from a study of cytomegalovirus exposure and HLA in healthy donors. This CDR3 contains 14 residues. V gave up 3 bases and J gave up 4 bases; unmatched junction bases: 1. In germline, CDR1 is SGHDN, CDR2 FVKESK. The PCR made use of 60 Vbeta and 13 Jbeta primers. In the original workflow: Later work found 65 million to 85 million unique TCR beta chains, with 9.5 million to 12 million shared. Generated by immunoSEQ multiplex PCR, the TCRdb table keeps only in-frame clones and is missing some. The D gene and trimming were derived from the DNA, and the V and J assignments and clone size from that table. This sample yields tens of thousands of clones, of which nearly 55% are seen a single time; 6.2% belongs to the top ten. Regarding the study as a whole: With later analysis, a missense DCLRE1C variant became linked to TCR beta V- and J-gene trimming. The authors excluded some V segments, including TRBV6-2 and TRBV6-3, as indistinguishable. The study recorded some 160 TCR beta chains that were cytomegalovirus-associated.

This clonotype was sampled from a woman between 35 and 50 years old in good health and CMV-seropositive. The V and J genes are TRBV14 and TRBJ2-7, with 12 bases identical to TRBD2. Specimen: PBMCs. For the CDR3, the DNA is TGTGCCAGCAGCCAGACTAGCGGGGGTTACGAGCAGTACTTC. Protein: CASSQTSGGYEQYF.